This T cell receptor (beta chain) was captured in a study of EBV T-cell therapy then PD-1 blockade in nasopharyngeal carcinoma (dated by TCRdb to the early 2020s). CDR1 and CDR2, looked up from the germline V gene, are SGDLS and YYNGEE. V is clipped by 0 bases and J by 4 bases, and the sequence between their germline boundaries is 20 bases long. CDR3 length: 17 amino acids, cysteine to phenylalanine. Only the CDR3 portion is preserved as DNA: 51 bases, with reading frame beginning at the first base. According to the study, the label for this sample's treatment or condition signals: AdE1-LMPpoly-expanded autologous EBV-specific T-cell therapy followed by anti-PD-1 nivolumab. Genomic DNA was extracted from sorted cells using the Qiagen DNeasy Kit. TCR beta chain deep sequencing was performed on the immunoSEQ platform. Per the source publication's procedure: The immunoSEQ Analyzer software was used to analyze the repertoire data. TCRdb took this table from immuneACCESS and kept in-frame rearrangements with V and J called. Such tables lack part of the clones; where checked against another copy, unresolved V genes explain under half of the gap, and the rest is unexplained. The DNA gave D and trimming, while V, J and clone size come from that table. The table for this sample lists more than 11,000 clones; approximately 81% of them were counted only once. About 34% of the sample lies in the top ten.

Regarding this clone: The target of this receptor is not known. Within one base of it there is no much larger clone, and no base qualities were kept.

Rearrangement joined TRBV9 to TRBJ2-7; TRBD2 is possibly the D segment (6 matching bases). This TCR was sampled from a man aged 35-49 years with nasopharyngeal carcinoma. The input for sequencing was CD8+ T cells from blood, taken around day 99 from a patient whose treatment included autologous EBV-specific T cells and nivolumab. The nucleotide sequence is given as TGTGCCAGCAGCGTAGGTCTGGAGGGAGCGGCGTTTTACGAGCAGTACTTC. Its protein product is CASSVGLEGAAFYEQYF. With the rest looked up from the reference TRBV9 and TRBJ2-7 genes rather than sequenced, the full variable domain is DSGVTQTPKHLITATGQRVTLRCSPRSGDLSVYWYQQSLDQGLQFLIQYYNGEERAKGNILERFSAQQFPDLHSELNLSSLELGDSALYFCASSVGLEGAAFYEQYFGPGTRLTVT.